Presented here are 11 T cell receptor beta chains from one specimen sequenced in a study of regulatory T cells in long-lasting Graves disease. Investigators prepared the TCR beta libraries by applying iRepertoire HTBI primers and Arm-PCR of CDR3 regions. TCRdb redid the calling of the multiplex PCR reads with MiXCR, one entry per CDR3 protein. The sample has 400,000 to 450,000 distinct CDR3 sequences; around 17% are singletons. Sample time point: newly diagnosed GD, antithyroid drugs for less than 3 months. RNA from PBMCs was the source of the TCR library. This sample was shared with a second study, whose subject was T cells in Graves' hyperthyroidism and ophthalmopathy.

Specimen: peripheral blood mononuclear cells (PBMCs), collected at new diagnosis, from a patient treated with antithyroid drugs. These receptor sequences come from a woman in her 30s with Graves disease.

This clonotype has ten or more counts. This chain links TRBV11-2 with TRBJ2-2; D gene unclear. In germline, CDR1 is SGHAT, CDR2 FQNNGV. The ends were cut back, 5 bases at V and 6 bases at J, with 7 bases in the middle. The CDR3 totals 12 residues. The CDR3 DNA is TGTGCCAGCAGCCAAGGGCCCGGGGAGCTGTTTTTT. Residues: CASSQGPGELFF.

This clonotype was observed a handful of times. The chain joins TRBV29-1 to TRBJ2-3; D unclear. Germline V gene sequence: CDR1 SQVTM, CDR2 ANQGSEA. The CDR3 extends over 13 amino acids. Trimming removed 0 bases from V and 6 bases from J, with 10 bases in between. The CDR3 loop is CSVEDPISDTQYF. As DNA, the CDR3 is TGCAGCGTTGAAGACCCGATCAGCGATACGCAGTATTTT.

This clonotype was counted at least ten times. The V and J genes are TRBV6-2 or TRBV6-3 and TRBJ2-3, with D hard to call. Looked up from germline, CDR1 is MNHEY and CDR2 is SVGEGT. The V end lost 4 bases, the J end lost 0 bases, and 8 bases lay between the germline ends. The CDR3 is 14 amino acids. In DNA, the CDR3 is TGTGCCAGCAGTTGGACGATTAGCACAGATACGCAGTATTTT. Residues: CASSWTISTDTQYF.

The chain links TRBV29-1 to TRBJ1-4, with D perhaps matching TRBD1 (5 bases). The V end was cut by 7 bases, the J end by 6 bases, with 21 bases between. The germline V gene has CDR1 SQVTM and CDR2 ANQGSEA. This CDR3 is built from 15 residues. The CDR3 here is CSARSSGLADEKLFF. The CDR3 region has the DNA TGCAGCGCCCGGTCCTCAGGGCTTGCCGATGAAAAACTGTTTTTT.

This clonotype was counted at least ten times. In DNA, the CDR3 is TGTGCCAGCAGTTTATCGGCAAGGAACACTGAAGCTTTCTTT. As protein: CASSLSARNTEAFF. The chain carries TRBV27 and TRBJ1-1; D unclear. V lost 0 bases to trimming and J lost 1 base, with 6 bases between them. Looked up from germline, CDR1 is MNHEY and CDR2 is SMNVEV (reference sequence). The CDR3 is 14 residues long.

This clonotype has a count of ten or more. The rearrangement joins TRBV14 to TRBJ2-1; 9 positions agree with TRBD2. The CDR3 is made up of 16 amino acids. V trimming: 0 bases; J trimming: 7 bases; junction bases outside the gene matches: 7. Germline assignment: CDR1 SGHDN and CDR2 FVKESK. CDR3 DNA sequence: TGTGCCAGCAGCCAAGATATACTAGCGGGTAGAAATGAGCAGTTCTTC. It is translated as CASSQDILAGRNEQFF.

Concerning this clonotype: The final CDR3 position lacks the conserved phenylalanine or tryptophan, pointing to a likely read error. This chain connects TRBV28 to TRBJ1-1; no firm D call. Between the trimmed V and J ends, which lost 7 bases and 1 base, there was a span of 16 bases. Germline V gene data show CDR1 as MDHEN and CDR2 as SYDVKM. The CDR3 totals 15 residues. CDR3 in DNA: TGTGCCAGCATCCAGACCGACAAAAGGAACACTGAAGCTTTCCTT. It is translated as CASIQTDKRNTEAFL.

This clonotype has a count of ten or more. The chain has TRBV7-3 and TRBJ2-7; 14 positions agree with TRBD2. Germline V lookup: CDR1 SGHTA, CDR2 FQGTGA. V shed 5 bases, J shed 5 bases, and the junction held 11 bases outside the gene matches. This CDR3 comprises 17 residues. The CDR3 spells CASSGGLAGVSVDEQYF. For the CDR3, the DNA is TGTGCCAGCAGCGGGGGACTAGCGGGAGTATCCGTCGACGAGCAGTACTTC.

This clonotype was found many times. The chain joins TRBV20-1 to TRBJ1-4; TRBD1 agrees at 8 bases. V gave up 5 bases and J gave up 8 bases; unmatched junction bases: 10. The CDR3 extends over 14 amino acids. Germline V gene data show CDR1 as DFQATT and CDR2 as SNEGSKA (reference sequence). The CDR3 DNA reads TGCAGTGCTTTAGATGGACAGGGTGCAGAAAAACTGTTTTTT. Encoded protein: CSALDGQGAEKLFF.

This clonotype was counted only a few times. V gene TRBV18 combines with J gene TRBJ2-1, with TRBD2 matching over 14 bases. Trimming at V came to 4 bases and at J to 0 bases, leaving 14 bases not matched to a gene. The CDR3 consists of 21 residues. CDR1 is KGHSH, CDR2 LQKENI, per germline. The CDR3 loop reads CASSRRPGTSGSTSSYNEQFF. In nucleotides, the CDR3 is TGTGCCAGCTCACGTCGCCCCGGGACTAGCGGGAGTACGAGCTCCTACAATGAGCAGTTCTTC.

The table lists this clonotype with many counts. This sequence joins TRBV20-1 and TRBJ2-1, with 16 bases matching TRBD2. Germline V gene sequence: CDR1 DFQATT, CDR2 SNEGSKA (reference sequence). There are 22 residues in the CDR3. V was pared by 6 bases and J by 0 bases, with 20 bases of the junction left unmatched. For the CDR3, the DNA is TGCAGTGCCAGGGGTACCTCCGGGACTAGCGGGAGGGCCGTGAGCTCCTACAATGAGCAGTTCTTC. Its translation is CSARGTSGTSGRAVSSYNEQFF.